The source of this T cell receptor beta chain is a study of T cell repertoires in ileal Crohn's disease. Time point given: neoterminal ileum biopsy at postoperative endoscopy, about 6 months after surgery. Here immunoSEQ multiplex PCR was the method, and the copy in TCRdb shows in-frame clones only, minus some. Seen here are 9,500 to 11,000 clones, around 77% observed once, and the top ten hold 6% to 8.5%. CDR3 length: 14 amino acids. V gave up 6 bases and J gave up 0 bases, with 12 bases separating them. CDR1 is SGHRS and CDR2 is YFSETQ in the germline V gene. Input material: ileal tissue. This sequence was found in an adult with Crohn's disease. J is TRBJ2-5 and V is TRBV5-1; D is perhaps TRBD1 (6 bases). The CDR3 DNA is TGCGCCAGCACCCCTGGGGGCTACCAAGAGACCCAGTACTTC. This encodes CASTPGGYQETQYF.